One T cell receptor (beta chain) is described in this entry. The data belong to a study of Ad26.COV2.S vaccination and SARS-CoV-2 variants. About the study: Participants got Ad26.COV2.S intramuscularly, once or twice 56 days apart.

The ends lost 7 bases at V and 2 bases at J; junction bases unmatched: 6. The germline V gene encodes CDR1 MDHEN and CDR2 SYDVKM. The CDR3 covers 14 residues. Sequencing was performed with immunoSEQ multiplex PCR; in TCRdb, only in-frame clones are kept and a portion is missing. The sample records approximately 400,000 clones, about 80% being singletons. Treatment given: some 20 received Ad26.COV2.S at low or high dose, single or two shots; roughly five received placebo; per-sample allocation not given. Sampling took place 63 days after the first vaccine or placebo injection. The material was peripheral blood, obtained in a trial of Ad26.COV2.S vaccine versus placebo. V gene TRBV28 combines with J gene TRBJ2-7; 9 bases line up with TRBD1. This receptor was obtained from a person between 18 and 65 years old who received the Ad26.COV2.S COVID-19 vaccine or a placebo. The chain's CDR3 is CASIRDRDTYEQYF. For the CDR3, the DNA is TGTGCCAGCATTAGGGACAGGGATACCTACGAGCAGTACTTC.